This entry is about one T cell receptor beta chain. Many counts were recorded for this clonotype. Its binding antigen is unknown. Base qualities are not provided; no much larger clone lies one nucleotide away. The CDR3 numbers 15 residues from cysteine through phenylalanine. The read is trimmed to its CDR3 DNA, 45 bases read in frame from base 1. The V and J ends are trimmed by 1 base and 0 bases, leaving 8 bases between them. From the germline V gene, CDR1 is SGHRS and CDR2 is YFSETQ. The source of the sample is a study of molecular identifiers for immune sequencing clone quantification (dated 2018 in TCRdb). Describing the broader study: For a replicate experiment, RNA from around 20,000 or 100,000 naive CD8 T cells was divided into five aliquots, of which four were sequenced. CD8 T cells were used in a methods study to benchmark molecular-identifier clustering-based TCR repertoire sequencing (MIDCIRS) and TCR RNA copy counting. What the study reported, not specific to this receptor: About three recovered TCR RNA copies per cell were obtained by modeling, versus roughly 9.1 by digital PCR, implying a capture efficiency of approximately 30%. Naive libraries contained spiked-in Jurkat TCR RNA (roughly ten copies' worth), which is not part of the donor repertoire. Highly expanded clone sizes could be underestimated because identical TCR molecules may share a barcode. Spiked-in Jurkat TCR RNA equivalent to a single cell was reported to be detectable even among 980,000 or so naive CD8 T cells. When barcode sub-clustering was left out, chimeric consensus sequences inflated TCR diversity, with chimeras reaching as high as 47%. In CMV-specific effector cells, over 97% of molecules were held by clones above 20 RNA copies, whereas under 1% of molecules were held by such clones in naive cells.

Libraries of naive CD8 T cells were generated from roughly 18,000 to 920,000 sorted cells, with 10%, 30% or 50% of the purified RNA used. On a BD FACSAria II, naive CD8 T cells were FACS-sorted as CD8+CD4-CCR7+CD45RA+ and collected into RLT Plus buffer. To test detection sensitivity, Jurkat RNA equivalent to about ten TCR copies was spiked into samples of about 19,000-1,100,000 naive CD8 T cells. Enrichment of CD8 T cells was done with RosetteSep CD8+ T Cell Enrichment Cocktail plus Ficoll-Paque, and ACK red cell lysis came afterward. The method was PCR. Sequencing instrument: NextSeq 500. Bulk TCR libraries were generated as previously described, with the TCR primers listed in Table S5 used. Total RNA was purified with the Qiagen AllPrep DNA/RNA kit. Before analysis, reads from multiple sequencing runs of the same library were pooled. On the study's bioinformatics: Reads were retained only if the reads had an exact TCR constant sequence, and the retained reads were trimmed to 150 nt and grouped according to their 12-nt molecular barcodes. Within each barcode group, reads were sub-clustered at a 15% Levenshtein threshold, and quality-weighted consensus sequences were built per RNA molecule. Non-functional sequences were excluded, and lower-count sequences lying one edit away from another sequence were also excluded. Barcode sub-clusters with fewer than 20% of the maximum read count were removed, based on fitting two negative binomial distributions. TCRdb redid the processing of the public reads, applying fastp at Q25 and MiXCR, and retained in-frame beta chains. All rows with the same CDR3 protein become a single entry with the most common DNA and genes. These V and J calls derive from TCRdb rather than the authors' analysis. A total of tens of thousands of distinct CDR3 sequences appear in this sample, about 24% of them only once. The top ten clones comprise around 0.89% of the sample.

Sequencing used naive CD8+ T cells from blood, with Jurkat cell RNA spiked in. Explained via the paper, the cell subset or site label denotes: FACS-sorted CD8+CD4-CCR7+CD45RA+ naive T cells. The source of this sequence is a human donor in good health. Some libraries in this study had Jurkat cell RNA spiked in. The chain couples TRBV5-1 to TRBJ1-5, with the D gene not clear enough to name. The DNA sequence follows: TGCGCCAGCAGCTTGTTAGGAAATAGCAATCAGCCCCAGCATTTT. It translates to CASSLLGNSNQPQHF.